The next 25 T cell receptor beta chains were all read from a single sample in a study of blood T cell repertoires in COVID-19. TCRdb keeps only in-frame clones here, not all; method: immunoSEQ multiplex PCR. Of some 320,000 clones listed, roughly nine tenths were seen once; the top ten hold around 2.5%. The source material was PBMCs or T cells enriched from blood (not recorded which). These receptors originate from a man aged 55 to 70 who had recovered from COVID-19.

CDR3 protein: CASSPTLKWGAEAFF. CDR3 coding DNA: TGCGCCAGCAGCCCTACGTTGAAATGGGGGGCTGAAGCTTTCTTT. This chain links TRBV10-2 with TRBJ1-1, with D possibly being TRBD1 (5 bases). V lost 6 bases and J 6 bases, leaving 20 bases between the germline ends. Germline CDR1 WSHSY, CDR2 SAAADI. The CDR3 spans 15 residues.

The J gene is TRBJ2-5, the V gene TRBV19, with D hard to call. Germline CDR1 and CDR2: LNHDA and SQIVND (reference sequence). V lost 3 bases and J 5 bases, leaving 10 bases between the germline ends. This CDR3 has 13 residues. The CDR3 is CASSITEVETQYF. In DNA, the CDR3 is TGTGCCAGTAGTATTACTGAGGTGGAGACCCAGTACTTC.

The rearrangement links TRBV19 to TRBJ1-4; D is perhaps TRBD1 (5 bases). Looked up from germline, CDR1 is LNHDA and CDR2 is SQIVND (reference sequence). The V and J ends lost 4 bases and 1 base respectively, with 10 bases between them. This CDR3 comprises 15 residues. The chain's CDR3 is CASSNRRITNEKLFF. DNA of the CDR3: TGTGCCAGTAGTAACAGGAGAATAACTAATGAAAAACTGTTTTTT.

In its sample, this clone was seen a few times. DNA of the CDR3: TGTGCCAACGGTCCGGGCAATCAGCCCCAGCATTTT. This translates into CANGPGNQPQHF. The chain joins TRBV12-3 or TRBV12-4 to TRBJ1-5; D is uncertain. The CDR3 length is 12 residues. V lost 10 bases and J lost 2, with 9 bases in between.

The CDR3 sequence: CASSSGGNEKLFF. For the CDR3, the DNA is TGTGCCAGCAGTTCAGGGGGTAATGAAAAACTGTTTTTT. The rearrangement joins TRBV6-6 to TRBJ1-4; 7 bases are a match to TRBD1. The junction had 0 bases not matched to a gene; V was cut back by 4 bases and J by 4 bases. Per the germline V gene, CDR1 is MNHNY and CDR2 is SVGAGI (reference sequence). There are 13 residues in the CDR3.

The rearrangement uses TRBV7-8 and TRBJ1-1; D call uncertain. Trimming left V 0 bases short and J 11 bases short, with 19 bases between. Per the germline V gene, CDR1 is SGHVS and CDR2 is FQNEAQ. The CDR3 is 15 residues long. CDR3 DNA: TGTGCCAGCAGCTTAGCGCCTGCTGCGTCCGTCCGCGCTTTCTTT. It yields the protein CASSLAPAASVRAFF.

The chain combines TRBV11-2 with TRBJ2-5; TRBD1 aligns across 9 bases. The CDR3 consists of 15 residues. Germline CDR1 and CDR2: SGHAT and FQNNGV. Trimming cost V 4 bases and J 7 bases; bases outside gene matches: 10. The CDR3 is CASSSKPGQGTTQYF. As DNA, the CDR3 is TGTGCCAGCAGCTCAAAACCGGGACAGGGTACGACCCAGTACTTC.

The rearrangement links TRBV5-1 to TRBJ2-1; D possibly corresponds to TRBD1 (6 bases). V was pared by 6 bases and J by 5 bases, with 18 bases between. The germline gives CDR1 SGHRS, CDR2 YFSETQ. This CDR3 is 15 amino acids long. Written as DNA, the CDR3 is TGCGCCAGCACCCCCCTAGGGGGAGTGAACAATGAGCAGTTCTTC. Translated: CASTPLGGVNNEQFF.

The rearrangement joins TRBV4-3 to TRBJ1-1, with TRBD1 identical over 7 bases. Unmatched junction bases numbered 8, after V lost 4 bases and J lost 3 bases. Looked up from germline, CDR1 is LGHNA and CDR2 is YSLEER. The CDR3 sequence is 15 residues long. This chain's CDR3 is CASSLSDRRDTEAFF. For the CDR3, the DNA is TGCGCCAGCAGCCTTTCGGACAGGCGAGACACTGAAGCTTTCTTT.

The chain links TRBV27 to TRBJ2-7; TRBD1 aligns across 9 bases. Germline V CDR1 and CDR2: MNHEY, SMNVEV (reference sequence). With 5 bases clipped from V and 4 bases from J, the junction kept 9 bases outside the gene matches. The CDR3 is 15 amino acids. CDR3 coding DNA: TGTGCCAGCAGTATTCGACAGGGGGGCTTTTACGAGCAGTACTTC. It yields the protein CASSIRQGGFYEQYF.

V and J are TRBV4-1 and TRBJ1-5; no firm D call. This CDR3 contains 14 residues. Germline assignment: CDR1 MGHRA and CDR2 YSYEKL. The V end was cut by 1 base, the J end by 5 bases, with 9 bases between. The DNA of the CDR3 is TGCGCCAGCAGCCAAGGGAGCATAGATCAGCCCCAGCATTTT. Protein sequence: CASSQGSIDQPQHF.

CDR3: CASRGPLPTSSYEQYF. The CDR3 nucleotides are TGCGCCAGCAGGGGTCCACTTCCCACTAGCTCCTACGAGCAGTACTTC. The J gene is TRBJ2-7, the V gene TRBV5-1; TRBD2 might be the D (5 bases). The V end was cut by 5 bases, the J end by 0 bases, with 18 bases between. The length of the CDR3 is 16 residues. The germline gives CDR1 SGHRS, CDR2 YFSETQ.

The chain recombines TRBV7-2 with TRBJ2-7; no reliable D call. This CDR3 has 14 residues. Per the germline V gene, CDR1 is SGHTA and CDR2 is FQGNSA. The V end was cut by 1 base, the J end by 1 base, with 8 bases between. The CDR3 coding sequence is TGTGCCAGCAGCTTAGGTGGAGTATCCTACGAGCAGTACTTC. Protein: CASSLGGVSYEQYF.

This chain uses TRBV30 with TRBJ1-4; possible D gene TRBD1, 5 bases. Germline V gene lookup returns CDR1 GTSNPN and CDR2 SVGIG (reference sequence). The CDR3 is made up of 16 amino acids. With 2 bases removed from V and 5 bases from J, the gap between germline ends came to 18 bases. The CDR3 nucleotides read TGTGCCTGGAGTAACGCAGCAGGGTCGGCAAATGAAAAACTGTTTTTT. It codes for CAWSNAAGSANEKLFF.

The chain links TRBV2 to TRBJ2-1, with 14 bases fitting TRBD2. Germline loops: CDR1 SNHLY, CDR2 FYNNEI. The trim removed 6 bases at V and 8 bases at J, leaving 9 bases unmatched. This CDR3 is 16 amino acids long. Here the CDR3 reads CASSNSGTSGRYEQFF. Here the CDR3 DNA reads TGTGCCAGCAGCAATTCCGGGACTAGCGGGAGATATGAGCAGTTCTTC.

This clone was recorded only once. The gene calls are TRBV19 and TRBJ2-7; 9 nucleotides match TRBD1. V trimming: 2 bases; J trimming: 5 bases; junction bases outside the gene matches: 4. The CDR3 has 14 amino acids. Germline V lookup: CDR1 LNHDA, CDR2 SQIVND (reference sequence). In DNA form, the CDR3 reads TGTGCCAGTAGTATACGGGACAGGGTAAACGAGCAGTACTTC. This gives the protein CASSIRDRVNEQYF.

The rearrangement joins TRBV6-5 to TRBJ2-3, with D possibly matching TRBD1 (6 bases). The CDR3 loop spans 11 amino acids. Germline V lookup: CDR1 MNHEY, CDR2 SVGAGI. V dropped 5 bases and J dropped 7 bases, with 7 bases sitting between them. CDR3: CASSQGYTQYF. The CDR3 region has the DNA TGTGCCAGCAGTCAGGGGTATACGCAGTATTTT.

This clone was recorded only once. V usage is TRBV28 and J usage is TRBJ2-7, with a possible D match to TRBD1 (5 bases). The CDR3 is 13 residues long. Trimming removed 7 bases from V and 2 bases from J, with 12 bases in between. Germline loops: CDR1 MDHEN, CDR2 SYDVKM. The CDR3 loop is CASIRGFPYEQYF. The CDR3 coding sequence is TGTGCCAGCATTAGGGGATTCCCCTACGAGCAGTACTTC. Filled out from reference TRBV28 and TRBJ2-7, the complete variable domain reads DVKVTQSSRYLVKRTGEKVFLECVQDMDHENMFWYRQDPGLGLRLIYFSYDVKMKEKGDIPEGYSVSREKKERFSLILESASTNQTSMYLCASIRGFPYEQYFGPGTRLTVT.

The V and J genes are TRBV27 and TRBJ2-7, with a weak D call TRBD2 (6 bases). This CDR3 comprises 19 residues. Trimming stripped 3 bases from V and 8 bases from J, with 32 bases between. Germline CDR1 and CDR2: MNHEY and SMNVEV (reference sequence). CDR3 in DNA: TGTGCCAGCAGTTTTAGGCTGTCGAGATCTGGGACTTGGGCTACGCAGCAGTACTTC. Translating gives CASSFRLSRSGTWATQQYF.

The rearrangement uses TRBV9 and TRBJ1-3; TRBD1 is a possible D gene (5 bases). Deletions cut 0 bases from V and 1 base from J, with 14 bases between. CDR1 SGDLS and CDR2 YYNGEE come from the germline V gene. The CDR3 contains 17 residues. The CDR3 nucleotides are TGTGCCAGCAGCGTAGACGGCTGGACACGGTCTGGAAACACCATATATTTT. This sequence encodes CASSVDGWTRSGNTIYF.

This chain connects TRBV19 to TRBJ1-6, with a possible D match to TRBD1 (6 bases). The V end was cut by 4 bases, the J end by 0 bases, with 13 bases between. This CDR3 spans 17 amino acids. Germline V gene data show CDR1 as LNHDA and CDR2 as SQIVND (reference sequence). The DNA for the CDR3 is TGTGCCAGTAGTACAACCGGACAGAGCTCCTATAATTCACCCCTCCACTTT. Its protein product is CASSTTGQSSYNSPLHF. Supplemented by reference TRBV19 and TRBJ1-6, the full variable domain reads DGGITQSPKYLFRKEGQNVTLSCEQNLNHDAMYWYRQDPGQGLRLIYYSQIVNDFQKGDIAEGYSVSREKKESFPLTVTSAQKNPTAFYLCASSTTGQSSYNSPLHFGNGTRLTVT.

This clone was seen only once. This chain connects TRBV7-9 to TRBJ2-2; 7 bases agree with TRBD2. The CDR3 runs to 19 residues. Trimming cost V 4 bases and J 9 bases; bases outside gene matches: 23. Germline V gives CDR1 SEHNR, CDR2 FQNEAQ (reference sequence). The DNA for the CDR3 is TGTGCCAGCAGCTCCCCGTTTGAGGAGCGGGGTCCCACCCGCCGGGAGCTGTTTTTT. This translates into CASSSPFEERGPTRRELFF.

The CDR3: CASSRRLAGEFYEQYF. The CDR3 DNA reads as TGCGCCAGCAGCCGACGACTAGCGGGAGAGTTTTACGAGCAGTACTTC. The chain carries TRBV4-1 and TRBJ2-7, with 12 bases that match TRBD2. Germline values: CDR1 MGHRA, CDR2 YSYEKL. V was clipped by 4 bases and J by 4 bases; unmatched bases: 8. The CDR3 covers 16 residues.

The V call is TRBV25-1, the J call TRBJ1-2; D unclear. There are 15 residues in the CDR3. Germline CDR1 MGHDK, CDR2 SYGVNS. With 0 bases removed from V and 2 bases from J, the gap between germline ends came to 10 bases. Written as DNA, the CDR3 is TGTGCCAGCAGTGAATACGCCGGGGAAAACTATGGCTACACCTTC. This sequence encodes CASSEYAGENYGYTF.

This clone has only one observation. The V call is TRBV4-3, the J call TRBJ2-7; D call uncertain. The germline V gene encodes CDR1 LGHNA and CDR2 YSLEER. This CDR3 has 15 amino acids. V lost 1 base, J lost 2 bases, and 12 bases lay in between. For the CDR3, the DNA is TGCGCCAGCAGCCAAGCCGCAGATCCCCCCTACGAGCAGTACTTC. Protein: CASSQAADPPYEQYF.